A single sample is the source of the 23 T cell receptor beta chains below, sequenced in a study of T cells in women clearing cervical HPV infection. Clones were read by immunoSEQ multiplex PCR, and TCRdb kept only the in-frame ones, dropping some. The ten top clones account for about 3.9%, within a sample of some 37,000 clones. Sequenced sample: blood buffy coat. All receptors derive from a woman aged 18 to 75 with a cervical HPV16 infection that either progressed to CIN3+ or cleared (not recorded which).

Regarding this clone: Coverage ceases 3 residues before the CDR3 finishes, and the germline J gene fills in the end. This chain links TRBV7-2 with TRBJ2-2; TRBD1 is a possible D gene (6 bases). CDR3 length equals 15 residues. Germline V gene data show CDR1 as SGHTA and CDR2 as FQGNSA. Trimming cost V 5 bases and J 4 bases, with 14 bases left between them. CDR3 bases read: TGTGCCAGCAGCCCATCACAGGGAGTCACCGGGGAG. As protein: CASSPSQGVTGE. The CDR3 as a whole reads CASSPSQGVTGELFF.

As for this clone: A read error may account for a junction end that differs from germline. The read halts 3 residues ahead of the CDR3 end, with the missing end drawn from the germline J gene. The gene calls are TRBV4-2 and TRBJ2-4, with D perhaps TRBD2 (6 bases). Germline CDR1 reads LGHNA; CDR2 reads YNFKEQ. This CDR3 is 13 amino acids long. CDR3 region: CASSPGTQHFQYF. The DNA read from the CDR3 is TGCGCCAGCAGCCCCGGGACTCAACACTTT.

As for this clone: The read ends 3 residues shy of where the CDR3 ends; the end is completed using the germline J gene. J is TRBJ2-3 and V is TRBV6-2 or TRBV6-3; TRBD1 is a possible D gene (8 bases). Germline lookup yields CDR1 MNHEY and CDR2 SVGEGT. V was cut by 4 bases and J by 1 base, with 18 bases left in between. The CDR3 loop spans 17 amino acids. CDR3: CASSSIQGGKRTDTQYF. CDR3 DNA (partial): TGTGCCAGCAGTTCCATACAGGGGGGGAAGCGCACAGATACG.

To note about this clone: The read ends 3 residues before the CDR3 terminus; that terminus is restored from the germline J gene. The chain has TRBV18 and TRBJ1-1; 7 bases align to TRBD1. This CDR3 spans 15 amino acids. Germline trimming cut 5 bases from V and 5 bases from J; bases unmatched to any gene: 11. The germline gives CDR1 KGHSH, CDR2 LQKENI. CDR3 in amino acids: CASSSTTGSSTEAFF. The CDR3 bases that were read are TGTGCCAGCTCATCGACGACAGGGTCGTCGACTGAA.

In the case of this clone: The CDR3 is cut off 3 residues early in the read; its end comes from the germline J gene. The chain recombines TRBV20-1 with TRBJ2-7; no firm D call. This CDR3 comprises 14 residues. The germline CDR1 and CDR2 sequences are DFQATT and SNEGSKA (reference sequence). Trimming took 2 bases from V and 5 from J, leaving 16 bases between them. CDR3 in amino acids: CSARQASSNHEQYF. The sequenced part of the CDR3 DNA is TGCAGTGCTAGACAGGCCAGCTCTAACCACGAG.

Turning to this clone: Sequencing ends 3 residues short of the CDR3 end; the germline J gene provides the rest. This chain joins TRBV7-2 and TRBJ2-1; D gene unclear. The germline CDR1 and CDR2 sequences are SGHTA and FQGNSA. The CDR3 runs to 12 residues. Trimming cost V 5 bases and J 5 bases, with 7 bases left between them. CDR3 DNA (partial): TGTGCCAGCAGCCCTCCGGACAATGAG. Its protein product is CASSPPDNE. The whole CDR3 sequence reads CASSPPDNEQFF.

Note on this clone: The missing CDR3 end, 3 residues past where the read stops, is filled in from the germline J gene. The chain combines TRBV11-3 with TRBJ2-5; D perhaps matches TRBD1 (5 bases). Trimming removed 5 bases from V and 4 bases from J, with 11 bases in between. The CDR3 sequence is 13 residues long. Germline CDR1 and CDR2: SGHNT and YENEEA. The CDR3 loop reads CASSPRQRETQYF. The CDR3 DNA, read in part, is TGTGCCAGCAGCCCACGACAGAGAGAGACC. The variable domain in full, completed from reference TRBV11-3 and TRBJ2-5, reads EAGVVQSPRYKIIEKKQPVAFWCNPISGHNTLYWYLQNLGQGPELLIRYENEEAVDDSQLPKDRFSAERLKGVDSTLKIQPAELGDSAVYLCASSPRQRETQYFGPGTRLLVL.

In regard to this clone: The read falls 3 residues short of the CDR3 end, and the missing part is taken from the germline J gene. The chain uses TRBV12-3 or TRBV12-4 and TRBJ1-3; the D is unclear. V gave up 2 bases and J gave up 4 bases, with 9 bases separating them. This CDR3 has 14 amino acids. CDR3 sequence: CASSLRVAGNTIYF. Incomplete CDR3 DNA: TGTGCCAGCAGTTTAAGGGTCGCCGGAAACACC.

On this clone itself: The read finishes 3 residues shy of the CDR3 end, and the germline J gene is used to complete it. The V and J genes are TRBV20-1 and TRBJ2-7, with 7 bases fitting TRBD1. Germline values: CDR1 DFQATT, CDR2 SNEGSKA (reference sequence). The CDR3 is 13 amino acids. V lost 6 bases to trimming and J lost 2 bases; unmatched junction nucleotides: 7. The sequenced CDR3 bases are TGCAGTGCCCTCGACAGGGCAACCTACGAG. Protein sequence: CSALDRATYE. The whole CDR3 protein is CSALDRATYEQYF.

Details on this clone: The read falls 3 residues short of the CDR3 end, and the missing part is taken from the germline J gene. The chain combines TRBV19 with TRBJ1-2; 9 bases line up with TRBD1. CDR3 length: 15 residues. Per the germline V gene, CDR1 is LNHDA and CDR2 is SQIVND (reference sequence). The V gene end was trimmed by 5 bases and the J gene end by 3 bases; junction bases not matched to a gene: 7. Incomplete CDR3 DNA: TGTGCCAGTAGTGCAACGACAGGGGGGGACTATGGC. Amino acid sequence: CASSATTGGDYG. The whole CDR3 protein is CASSATTGGDYGYTF.

For this clone: The read ends 3 residues early relative to the CDR3; the germline J gene fills the gap. This chain links TRBV28 with TRBJ1-1, with TRBD1 matching over 8 bases. J was trimmed by 7 bases and V by 6 bases; bases with no gene match: 10. This CDR3 is built from 14 residues. Germline V lookup: CDR1 MDHEN, CDR2 SYDVKM. The CDR3 sequence is CASSKLQGADEAFF. The covered CDR3 bases are TGTGCCAGCAGCAAACTCCAGGGGGCCGATGAA.

As for this clone: Coverage ceases 3 residues before the CDR3 finishes, and the germline J gene fills in the end. The chain joins TRBV18 to TRBJ2-4; 8 nucleotides agree with TRBD1. Germline CDR1 reads KGHSH; CDR2 reads LQKENI. The CDR3 has 13 residues. The CDR3 reads CASSPGQADGQYF. CDR3 DNA (partial): TGTGCCAGCTCTCCGGGACAGGCGGATGGT.

About this clone: The CDR3 end falls 3 residues outside the read, so it is completed with the germline J gene. The chain joins TRBV7-9 to TRBJ2-3, with TRBD2 identical over 8 bases. V gave up 6 bases and J gave up 2 bases; unmatched junction bases: 7. The CDR3 consists of 15 residues. Germline V gives CDR1 SEHNR, CDR2 FQNEAQ (reference sequence). The sequenced part of the CDR3 DNA is TGTGCCAGCAGTCTGACTAGCGCCCTCACAGATACG. This codes for CASSLTSALTDT. The full CDR3 protein is CASSLTSALTDTQYF.

A note on this clone: The read gets to within 3 residues of the CDR3 end, and the germline J gene fills in the rest. The chain links TRBV28 to TRBJ1-2; D is possibly TRBD1 (5 bases). Germline V CDR1 and CDR2: MDHEN, SYDVKM. Trimming shortened V by 6 bases and J by 2 bases, and 13 bases separated the two germline ends. CDR3 length equals 14 residues. The CDR3 bases that were read are TGTGCCAGCAGATCTCCCTCAGGGAACTATGGC. Protein product: CASRSPSGNYG. Given in full, the CDR3 is CASRSPSGNYGYTF.

The CDR3 DNA, read in part, is TGTGCCAGTAGTTTCAAAGGGGGTAACTATGGC. Its translation is CASSFKGGNYG. The whole CDR3 reads CASSFKGGNYGYTF. The genes are TRBV19 and TRBJ1-2; tentatively, D is TRBD1 (6 bases). The DNA ends 3 residues before the CDR3 does, and the rest of the CDR3 is filled in from the germline J gene. The CDR3 length is 14 residues. Germline assignment: CDR1 LNHDA and CDR2 SQIVND (reference sequence). The V gene lost 5 bases and the J gene lost 1 base, with 11 bases spanning the gap.

Comments on this clone: Read coverage stops 3 residues before the CDR3 terminus; the germline J gene supplies the remainder. V and J are TRBV19 and TRBJ2-2; TRBD1 aligns across 8 bases. This CDR3 is 17 amino acids long. The germline V gene encodes CDR1 LNHDA and CDR2 SQIVND (reference sequence). Trimming took 5 bases from V and 3 from J; bases not matched to a gene: 11. The CDR3 protein is CASSGAGTGTYTGELFF. The covered CDR3 bases are TGTGCCAGTAGTGGTGCCGGGACAGGTACTTACACCGGGGAG.

Worth noting for this clone: The read is 3 residues too short to cover the CDR3 end, so that end is filled in from the germline J gene. The chain carries TRBV20-1 and TRBJ1-5; weak D call: TRBD1 (5 bases). Germline assignment: CDR1 DFQATT and CDR2 SNEGSKA (reference sequence). Trimming stripped 0 bases from V and 1 base from J, with 13 bases between. The CDR3 loop spans 16 amino acids. CDR3 bases read: TGCAGTGCTAGAGATCTTCGGGGGGGGAGCAATCAGCCC. Protein sequence: CSARDLRGGSNQP. The full CDR3 reads CSARDLRGGSNQPQHF.

In the case of this clone: Coverage ceases 3 residues before the CDR3 finishes, and the germline J gene fills in the end. The gene calls are TRBV2 and TRBJ2-7, with D possibly matching TRBD2 (5 bases). The CDR3 has 15 residues. Germline V gene data show CDR1 as SNHLY and CDR2 as FYNNEI. The V end lost 3 bases, the J end lost 1 base, and 13 bases lay between the germline ends. CDR3 residues: CASSEDFRQSYEQYF. CDR3 bases read: TGTGCCAGCAGTGAGGACTTTCGCCAATCCTACGAG.

Regarding this clone: The read finishes 3 residues shy of the CDR3 end, and the germline J gene is used to complete it. V usage is TRBV20-1 and J usage is TRBJ2-5; 9 bases fit TRBD2. This CDR3 is 16 amino acids long. Germline V gives CDR1 DFQATT, CDR2 SNEGSKA (reference sequence). J lost 5 bases, V lost 0 bases, and 10 bases had no gene match. Incomplete CDR3 DNA: TGCAGTGCTAGAGATGTCCTAGCGGGAAAAATGGAGACC. As protein: CSARDVLAGKMET. The whole CDR3 protein reads CSARDVLAGKMETQYF.

The sequenced part of the CDR3 DNA is TGTGCCAGCAGCCCGGGGGACAGGGGTAGTGAG. It encodes CASSPGDRGSE. The whole CDR3 sequence reads CASSPGDRGSEQFF. The rearrangement links TRBV7-7 to TRBJ2-1, with TRBD1 matching over 10 bases. The observed sequence ends 3 residues before the CDR3 terminus, with the missing tail filled in from the germline J gene. This CDR3 region has 14 residues. Germline CDR1 reads SSHAT; CDR2 reads FNYEAQ (reference sequence). V shed 5 bases and J 9 bases; nucleotides not matched to a gene: 7.

Note on this clone: The read finishes 3 residues shy of the CDR3 end, and the germline J gene is used to complete it. The chain combines TRBV6-2 or TRBV6-3 with TRBJ2-3; 10 nucleotides line up with TRBD2. Trimming at V came to 6 bases and at J to 3 bases, leaving 6 bases not matched to a gene. From germline, CDR1 is MNHEY and CDR2 SVGEGT. The CDR3 runs 15 residues. The sequenced CDR3 bases are TGTGCCAGCAGGACCGGGACTAGCGTTACAGATACG. Protein: CASRTGTSVTDT. The full CDR3 sequence reads CASRTGTSVTDTQYF.

Concerning this clone: The read finishes 3 residues shy of the CDR3 end, and the germline J gene is used to complete it. V gene TRBV6-4 combines with J gene TRBJ2-3, with a possible D match to TRBD2 (5 bases). This CDR3 comprises 13 residues. V dropped 3 bases and J dropped 1 base, with 5 bases sitting between them. Looked up from germline, CDR1 is MRHNA and CDR2 is SNTAGT. CDR3 DNA (partial): TGTGCCAGCAGTGAGCGGGGCACAGATACG. As protein: CASSERGTDT. The whole CDR3 is CASSERGTDTQYF.

As regards this clone: Read sequence stops 3 residues before the CDR3 end, and the germline J gene provides the missing end. The chain couples TRBV7-9 to TRBJ2-5; D possibly corresponds to TRBD1 (6 bases). This CDR3 region has 14 residues. V dropped 2 bases and J dropped 4 bases, with 11 bases sitting between them. Germline assignment: CDR1 SEHNR and CDR2 FQNEAQ (reference sequence). The DNA read from the CDR3 is TGTGCCAGCAGCTTACCAGGGGTCCCAGAGACC. Its translation is CASSLPGVPET. The full CDR3 is CASSLPGVPETQYF.